The present entry profiles one T cell receptor (beta chain) with its context. Its cognate antigen is unknown. Trimming took off 2 bases at V and 5 bases at J, with 9 bases between the two ends. This CDR3 is 13 amino acids long. The germline gives CDR1 GTSNPN, CDR2 SVGIG (reference sequence). This entry belongs to a study of STAT5B mutations in CD4+ large granular lymphocyte leukemia. Libraries were prepared by immunoSEQ multiplex PCR; TCRdb keeps only in-frame clonotypes and omits some of them. Found here are some 40,000 clones, approximately 84% of them singletons; the top ten hold approximately 0.35%. Points from the study as a whole: The CD4+ versus CD8+ T-LGLL clonality difference may reflect limited sample size.

The source is a human donor in good health. The chain couples TRBV30 to TRBJ1-4; no definite D call. Sequences were obtained from CD4+ T cells from blood buffy coats. The CDR3 DNA reads as TGTGCCTGGAGTTTTCAGATAAATGAAAAACTGTTTTTT. This codes for CAWSFQINEKLFF.